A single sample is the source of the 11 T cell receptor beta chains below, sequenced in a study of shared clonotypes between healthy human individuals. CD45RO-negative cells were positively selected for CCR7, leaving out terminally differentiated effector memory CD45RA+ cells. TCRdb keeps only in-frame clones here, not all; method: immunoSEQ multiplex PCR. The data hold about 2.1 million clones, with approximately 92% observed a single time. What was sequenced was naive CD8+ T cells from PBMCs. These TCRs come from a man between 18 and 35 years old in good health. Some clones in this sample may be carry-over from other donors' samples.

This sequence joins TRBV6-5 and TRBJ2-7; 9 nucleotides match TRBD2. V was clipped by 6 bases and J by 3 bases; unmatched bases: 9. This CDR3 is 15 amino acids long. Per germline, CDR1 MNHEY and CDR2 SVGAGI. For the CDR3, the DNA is TGTGCCAGCAGCGCCCTAGCGGGATCGTTCTACGAGCAGTACTTC. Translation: CASSALAGSFYEQYF.

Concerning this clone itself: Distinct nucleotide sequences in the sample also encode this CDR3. The CDR3 DNA is TGTGCCAGCAGCACTCAGGGGGCTAACTATGGCTACACCTTC. Its translation is CASSTQGANYGYTF. V gene TRBV9 combines with J gene TRBJ1-2; the match to TRBD1 covers 7 bases. The germline CDR1 and CDR2 sequences are SGDLS and YYNGEE. The CDR3 spans 14 residues. V shed 4 bases and J 0 bases; nucleotides not matched to a gene: 3.

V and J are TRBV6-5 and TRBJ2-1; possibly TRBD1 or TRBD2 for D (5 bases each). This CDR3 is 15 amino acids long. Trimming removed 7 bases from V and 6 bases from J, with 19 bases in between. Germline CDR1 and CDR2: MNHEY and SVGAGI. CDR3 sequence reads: CASTYGGLGANEQFF. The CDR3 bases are TGTGCCAGCACCTATGGGGGTTTAGGAGCCAATGAGCAGTTCTTC.

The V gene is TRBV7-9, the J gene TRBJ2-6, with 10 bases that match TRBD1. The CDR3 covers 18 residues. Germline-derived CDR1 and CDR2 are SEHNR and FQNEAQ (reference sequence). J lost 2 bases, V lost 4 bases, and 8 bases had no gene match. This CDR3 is CASSSPDRGKTGANVLTF. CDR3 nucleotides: TGTGCCAGCAGCTCCCCGGACAGGGGGAAAACTGGGGCCAACGTCCTGACTTTC.

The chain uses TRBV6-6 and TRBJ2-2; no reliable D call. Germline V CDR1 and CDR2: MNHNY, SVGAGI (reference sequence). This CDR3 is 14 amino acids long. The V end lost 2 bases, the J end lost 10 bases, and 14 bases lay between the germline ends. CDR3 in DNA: TGTGCCAGCAGTTACGGTTGGCAACAAATGGAGCTGTTTTTT. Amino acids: CASSYGWQQMELFF.

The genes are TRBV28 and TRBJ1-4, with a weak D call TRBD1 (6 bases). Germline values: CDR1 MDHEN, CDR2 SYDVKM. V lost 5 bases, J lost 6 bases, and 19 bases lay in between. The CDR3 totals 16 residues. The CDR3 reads CASSPYSGAGYEKLFF. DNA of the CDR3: TGTGCCAGCAGTCCCTATTCAGGGGCTGGGTATGAAAAACTGTTTTTT.

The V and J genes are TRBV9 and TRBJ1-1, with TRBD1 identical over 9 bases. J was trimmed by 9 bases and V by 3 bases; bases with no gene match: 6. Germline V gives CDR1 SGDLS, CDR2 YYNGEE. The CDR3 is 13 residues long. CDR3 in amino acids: CASSARGQGKAFF. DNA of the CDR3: TGTGCCAGCAGCGCACGGGGACAGGGAAAAGCTTTCTTT.

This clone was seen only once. The CDR3 DNA reads as TGTGCCAGCAGTCCCATAGCCGGAGGAGTGGATCATACGCAGTATTTT. This encodes CASSPIAGGVDHTQYF. The J gene is TRBJ2-3, the V gene TRBV27; D might be TRBD2 (5 bases). The V end lost 5 bases, the J end lost 7 bases, and 22 bases lay between the germline ends. The CDR3 has 16 amino acids. Looked up from germline, CDR1 is MNHEY and CDR2 is SMNVEV (reference sequence).

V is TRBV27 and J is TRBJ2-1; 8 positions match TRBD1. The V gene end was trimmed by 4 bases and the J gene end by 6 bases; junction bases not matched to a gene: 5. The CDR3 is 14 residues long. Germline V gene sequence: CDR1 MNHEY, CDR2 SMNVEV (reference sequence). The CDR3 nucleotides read TGTGCCAGCAGTTCGGGGACAGGCCGCAATGAGCAGTTCTTC. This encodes CASSSGTGRNEQFF.

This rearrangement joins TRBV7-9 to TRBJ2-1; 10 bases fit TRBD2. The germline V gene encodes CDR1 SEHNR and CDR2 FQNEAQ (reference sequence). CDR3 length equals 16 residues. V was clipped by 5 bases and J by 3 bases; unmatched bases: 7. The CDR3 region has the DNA TGTGCCAGCAGCCGCGTGCTAGCGGGAGTCTACAATGAGCAGTTCTTC. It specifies CASSRVLAGVYNEQFF. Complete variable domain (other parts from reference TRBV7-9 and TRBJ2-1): DTGVSQNPRHKITKRGQNVTFRCDPISEHNRLYWYRQTLGQGPEFLTYFQNEAQLEKSRLLSDRFSAERPKGSFSTLEIQRTEQGDSAMYLCASSRVLAGVYNEQFFGPGTRLTVL.

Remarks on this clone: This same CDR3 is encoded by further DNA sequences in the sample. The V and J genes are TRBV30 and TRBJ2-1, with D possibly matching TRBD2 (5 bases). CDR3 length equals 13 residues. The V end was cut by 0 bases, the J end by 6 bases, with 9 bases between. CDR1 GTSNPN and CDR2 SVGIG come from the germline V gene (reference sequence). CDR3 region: CAWSVGSGNEQFF. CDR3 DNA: TGTGCCTGGAGTGTAGGGAGCGGCAATGAGCAGTTCTTC.